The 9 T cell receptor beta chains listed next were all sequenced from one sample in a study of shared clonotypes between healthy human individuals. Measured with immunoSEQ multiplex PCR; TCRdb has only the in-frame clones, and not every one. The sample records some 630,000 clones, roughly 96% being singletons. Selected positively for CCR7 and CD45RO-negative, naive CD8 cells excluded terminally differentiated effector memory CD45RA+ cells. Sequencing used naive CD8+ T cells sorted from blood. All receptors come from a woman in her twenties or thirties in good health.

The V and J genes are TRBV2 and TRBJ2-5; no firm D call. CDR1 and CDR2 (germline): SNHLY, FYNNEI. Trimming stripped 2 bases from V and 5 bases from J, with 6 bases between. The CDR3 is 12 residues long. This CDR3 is CASSEKLETQYF. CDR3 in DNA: TGTGCCAGCAGTGAAAAGTTGGAGACCCAGTACTTC.

Here the CDR3 DNA reads TGTGCCAGTAGTATAGATGAGATCGGGGAGCAGTTCTTC. As protein: CASSIDEIGEQFF. This chain links TRBV19 with TRBJ2-1; D is uncertain. The CDR3 loop spans 13 amino acids. The ends were cut back, 0 bases at V and 10 bases at J, with 10 bases in the middle. CDR1 and CDR2 from the germline V gene are LNHDA and SQIVND (reference sequence).

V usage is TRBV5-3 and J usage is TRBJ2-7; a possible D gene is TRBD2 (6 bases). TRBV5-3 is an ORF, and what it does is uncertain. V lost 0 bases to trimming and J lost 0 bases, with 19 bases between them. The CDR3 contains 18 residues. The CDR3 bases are TGTGCCAGAAGCTTGGATGTTGACAAACCAGCGGGCTCCTACGAGCAGTACTTC. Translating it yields CARSLDVDKPAGSYEQYF.

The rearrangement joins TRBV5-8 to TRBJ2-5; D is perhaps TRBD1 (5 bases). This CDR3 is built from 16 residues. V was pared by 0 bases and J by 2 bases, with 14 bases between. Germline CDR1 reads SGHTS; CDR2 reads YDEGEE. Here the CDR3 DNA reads TGTGCCAGCAGCTTGGTAGGAGACAGCCATCAAGAGACCCAGTACTTC. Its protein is CASSLVGDSHQETQYF.

The DNA of the CDR3 is TGTGCCAGCAGTGATACAGTTCCTTTGGGGTACGAGCAGTACTTC. It specifies CASSDTVPLGYEQYF. This chain connects TRBV27 to TRBJ2-7; D gene uncertain. Germline assignment: CDR1 MNHEY and CDR2 SMNVEV (reference sequence). The CDR3 covers 15 residues. V was shortened by 5 bases and J by 4 bases, with 18 bases between the two germline ends.

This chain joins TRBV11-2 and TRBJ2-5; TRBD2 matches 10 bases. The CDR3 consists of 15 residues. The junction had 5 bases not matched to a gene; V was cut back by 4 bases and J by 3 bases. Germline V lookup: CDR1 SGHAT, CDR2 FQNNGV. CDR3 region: CASSSNGLAEETQYF. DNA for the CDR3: TGTGCCAGCAGCTCCAACGGACTAGCGGAAGAGACCCAGTACTTC.

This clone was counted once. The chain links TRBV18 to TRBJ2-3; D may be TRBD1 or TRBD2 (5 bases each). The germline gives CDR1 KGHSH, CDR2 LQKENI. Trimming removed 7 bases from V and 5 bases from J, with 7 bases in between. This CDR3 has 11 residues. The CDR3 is CASFGGDTQYF. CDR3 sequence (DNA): TGTGCCAGCTTTGGGGGAGATACGCAGTATTTT.

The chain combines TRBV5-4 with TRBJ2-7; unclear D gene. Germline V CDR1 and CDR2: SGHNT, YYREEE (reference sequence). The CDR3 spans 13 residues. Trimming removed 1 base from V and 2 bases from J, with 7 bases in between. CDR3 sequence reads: CASSLPETYEQYF. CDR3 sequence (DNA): TGTGCCAGCAGCTTGCCAGAAACCTACGAGCAGTACTTC.

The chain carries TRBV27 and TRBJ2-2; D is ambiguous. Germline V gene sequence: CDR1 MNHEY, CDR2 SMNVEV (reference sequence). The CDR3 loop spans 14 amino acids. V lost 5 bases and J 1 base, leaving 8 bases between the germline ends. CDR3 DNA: TGTGCCAGCAGTATGGTGGTGAACACCGGGGAGCTGTTTTTT. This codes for CASSMVVNTGELFF.